This TCR beta chain appears in the sequencing data of a study of T cells in Graves' hyperthyroidism and ophthalmopathy. Amplified regions were TCR beta CDR3 sequences from RNA transcripts. HTBI primers drove first-round RT-PCR of the TCR CDR3. TCRdb processed the multiplex PCR reads anew with MiXCR; each CDR3 protein has one entry. The sample lists 150,000 or so distinct CDR3 sequences, 22% occurring once. The sample of blood was obtained at first hyperthyroidism diagnosis (before any ophthalmopathy symptoms). This clonotype occurred many times. Germline V gene sequence: CDR1 SGHRS, CDR2 YFSETQ. The CDR3 runs 13 residues. Trimming stripped 4 bases from V and 4 bases from J, with 11 bases between.

Sequenced sample: blood. The clonotype originates from a woman aged 45-59 years with Graves' hyperthyroidism that later progressed to Graves' ophthalmopathy. The chain employs TRBV5-1 and TRBJ1-2, with D perhaps matching TRBD1 (5 bases). This CDR3 reads CASSPTEGYGYTF. The DNA of the CDR3 is TGCGCCAGCAGCCCGACAGAAGGCTATGGCTACACCTTC. The full variable domain, with the rest looked up from reference TRBV5-1 and TRBJ1-2, is KAGVTQTPRYLIKTRGQQVTLSCSPISGHRSVSWYQQTPGQGLQFLFEYFSETQRNKGNFPGRFSGRQFSNSRSEMNVSTLELGDSALYLCASSPTEGYGYTFGSGTRLTVV.